One sample yielded the 7 T cell receptor beta chains listed below, sequenced in a study of control samples from healthy donors and cancer patients. Clones were sequenced by immunoSEQ multiplex PCR, and TCRdb holds only the in-frame ones, with some missing. In the table there are roughly 100,000 clones, around nine tenths of which are singletons. The sequencing input was PBMCs. The receptors shown here come from a man aged 55 to 70 with lung cancer.

The chain carries TRBV7-9 and TRBJ1-2; TRBD1 matches 9 bases. With 2 bases clipped from V and 7 bases from J, the junction kept 5 bases outside the gene matches. This CDR3 has 14 residues. Germline CDR1 reads SEHNR; CDR2 reads FQNEAQ (reference sequence). The DNA for the CDR3 is TGTGCCAGCAGCTTAAGACAGGGGGACTCTGGCTACACCTTC. Its protein product is CASSLRQGDSGYTF. The variable domain in full, with the rest retrieved from reference TRBV7-9 and TRBJ1-2, is DTGVSQNPRHKITKRGQNVTFRCDPISEHNRLYWYRQTLGQGPEFLTYFQNEAQLEKSRLLSDRFSAERPKGSFSTLEIQRTEQGDSAMYLCASSLRQGDSGYTFGSGTRLTVV.

The chain joins TRBV6-5 to TRBJ1-5, with D possibly TRBD1 on 6 matching bases. CDR1 MNHEY and CDR2 SVGAGI come from the germline V gene. CDR3 size: 15 residues. The ends were cut back, 5 bases at V and 5 bases at J, with 16 bases in the middle. The CDR3 loop reads CASSLIQGADQPQHF. CDR3 nucleotide sequence: TGTGCCAGCAGTCTTATACAGGGCGCGGATCAGCCCCAGCATTTT.

Notes on this clone: Other DNA sequences of this sample code for an identical CDR3. The genes are TRBV19 and TRBJ1-5, with D maybe TRBD1 (6 bases). Germline V gene data show CDR1 as LNHDA and CDR2 as SQIVND (reference sequence). The CDR3 has 15 residues. V dropped 5 bases and J dropped 2 bases, with 13 bases sitting between them. Written as DNA, the CDR3 is TGTGCCAGTAGTCGGGGGCGGGGGGGCAATCAGCCCCAGCATTTT. Protein: CASSRGRGGNQPQHF.

The chain has TRBV19 and TRBJ2-1; 8 bases line up with TRBD2. The ends lost 4 bases at V and 4 bases at J; junction bases unmatched: 6. This CDR3 contains 15 residues. Germline-derived CDR1 and CDR2 are LNHDA and SQIVND (reference sequence). The CDR3 coding sequence is TGTGCCAGTAGTACCGCTAGCGGGCCTTACAATGAGCAGTTCTTC. Its protein product is CASSTASGPYNEQFF.

The rearrangement links TRBV5-1 to TRBJ2-1; TRBD1 or TRBD2 may be the D gene (6 bases each). This CDR3 is built from 14 residues. Germline CDR1 reads SGHRS; CDR2 reads YFSETQ. The ends were cut back, 6 bases at V and 7 bases at J, with 17 bases in the middle. This CDR3 is CASTEPGAKNEQFF. The CDR3 bases are TGCGCCAGCACCGAGCCGGGGGCAAAAAATGAGCAGTTCTTC.

The chain links TRBV6-5 to TRBJ2-2, with D hard to call. CDR3 length equals 12 residues. The V and J ends lost 6 bases and 14 bases respectively, with 16 bases between them. CDR1 and CDR2 (germline): MNHEY, SVGAGI. The CDR3 loop is CASSPSRHHLFF. CDR3 coding DNA: TGTGCCAGCAGCCCGTCCCGACACCACCTGTTTTTT.

The V gene is TRBV4-1, the J gene TRBJ2-5; D is perhaps TRBD1 or TRBD2 (6 bases each). This CDR3 spans 15 amino acids. V was trimmed by 2 bases and J by 4 bases, leaving 14 bases between them. Germline lookup yields CDR1 MGHRA and CDR2 YSYEKL. DNA of the CDR3: TGCGCCAGCAGCCAATTTGTCCGGGGGCCAGAGACCCAGTACTTC. It codes for CASSQFVRGPETQYF.